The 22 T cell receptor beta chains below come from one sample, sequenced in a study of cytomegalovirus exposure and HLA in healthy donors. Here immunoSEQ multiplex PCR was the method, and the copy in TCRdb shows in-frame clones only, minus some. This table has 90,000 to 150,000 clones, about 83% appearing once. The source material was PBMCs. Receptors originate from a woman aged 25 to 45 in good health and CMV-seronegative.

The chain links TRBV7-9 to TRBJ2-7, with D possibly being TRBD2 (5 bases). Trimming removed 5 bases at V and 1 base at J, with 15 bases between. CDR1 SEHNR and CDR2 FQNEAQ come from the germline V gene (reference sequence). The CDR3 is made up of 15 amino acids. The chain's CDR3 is CASSLSAPRSYEQYF. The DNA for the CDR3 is TGTGCCAGCAGCCTTAGCGCGCCTAGATCCTACGAGCAGTACTTC. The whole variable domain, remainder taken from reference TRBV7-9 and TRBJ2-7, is DTGVSQNPRHKITKRGQNVTFRCDPISEHNRLYWYRQTLGQGPEFLTYFQNEAQLEKSRLLSDRFSAERPKGSFSTLEIQRTEQGDSAMYLCASSLSAPRSYEQYFGPGTRLTVT.

The CDR3, as DNA: TGTGCCAGCAGCGATTACCGGGTCGAAAAACTGTTTTTT. This gives the protein CASSDYRVEKLFF. The chain carries TRBV11-3 and TRBJ1-4; D not resolved. V was pared by 5 bases and J by 8 bases, with 12 bases between. There are 13 residues in the CDR3. The germline gives CDR1 SGHNT, CDR2 YENEEA. Filled out from reference TRBV11-3 and TRBJ1-4, the complete variable domain reads EAGVVQSPRYKIIEKKQPVAFWCNPISGHNTLYWYLQNLGQGPELLIRYENEEAVDDSQLPKDRFSAERLKGVDSTLKIQPAELGDSAVYLCASSDYRVEKLFFGSGTQLSVL.

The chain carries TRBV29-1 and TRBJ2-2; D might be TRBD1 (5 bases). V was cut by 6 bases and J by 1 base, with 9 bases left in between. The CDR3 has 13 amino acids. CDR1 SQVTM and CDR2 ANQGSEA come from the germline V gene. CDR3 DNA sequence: TGCAGCGTCCTCGGACAGAACACCGGGGAGCTGTTTTTT. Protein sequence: CSVLGQNTGELFF.

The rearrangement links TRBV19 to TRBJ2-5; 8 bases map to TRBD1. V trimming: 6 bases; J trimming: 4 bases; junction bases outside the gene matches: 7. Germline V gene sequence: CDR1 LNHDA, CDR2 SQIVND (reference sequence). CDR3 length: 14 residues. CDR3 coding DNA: TGTGCCAGTAGGCCCAGGGGGCGCGGAGAGACCCAGTACTTC. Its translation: CASRPRGRGETQYF.

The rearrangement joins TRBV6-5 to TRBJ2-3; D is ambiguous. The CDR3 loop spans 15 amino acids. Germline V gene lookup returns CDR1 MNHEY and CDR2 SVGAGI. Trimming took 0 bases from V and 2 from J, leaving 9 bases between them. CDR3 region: CASSYSGQFTDTQYF. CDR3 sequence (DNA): TGTGCCAGCAGTTACTCTGGGCAGTTCACAGATACGCAGTATTTT.

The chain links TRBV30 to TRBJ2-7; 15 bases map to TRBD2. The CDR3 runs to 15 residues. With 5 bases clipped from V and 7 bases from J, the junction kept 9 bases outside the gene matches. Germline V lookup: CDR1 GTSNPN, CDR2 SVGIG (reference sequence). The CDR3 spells CAWSWTSGGAGEQYF. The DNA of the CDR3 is TGTGCCTGGTCCTGGACTAGCGGGGGGGCTGGTGAGCAGTACTTC.

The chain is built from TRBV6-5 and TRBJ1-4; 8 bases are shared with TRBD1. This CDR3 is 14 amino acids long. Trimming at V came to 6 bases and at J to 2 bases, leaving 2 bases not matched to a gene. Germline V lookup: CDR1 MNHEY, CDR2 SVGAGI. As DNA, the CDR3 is TGTGCCAGCAGCCGGACAGGGACTAATGAAAAACTGTTTTTT. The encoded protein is CASSRTGTNEKLFF.

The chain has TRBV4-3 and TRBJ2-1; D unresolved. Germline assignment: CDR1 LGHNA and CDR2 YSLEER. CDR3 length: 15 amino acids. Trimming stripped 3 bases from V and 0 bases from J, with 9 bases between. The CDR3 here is CASSQSYSSYNEQFF. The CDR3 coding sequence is TGCGCCAGCAGCCAGAGCTACAGCTCCTACAATGAGCAGTTCTTC.

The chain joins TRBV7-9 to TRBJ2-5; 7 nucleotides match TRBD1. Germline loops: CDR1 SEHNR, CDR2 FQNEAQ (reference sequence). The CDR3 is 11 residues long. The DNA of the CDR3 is TGTGCTTACAGGGGCCAAGAGACCCAGTACTTC. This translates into CAYRGQETQYF.

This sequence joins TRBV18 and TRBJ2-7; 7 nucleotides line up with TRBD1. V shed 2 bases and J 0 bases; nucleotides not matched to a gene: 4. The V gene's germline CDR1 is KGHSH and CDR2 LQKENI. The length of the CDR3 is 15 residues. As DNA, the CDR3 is TGTGCCAGCTCACCAAGGACAGGTAACTCCTACGAGCAGTACTTC. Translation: CASSPRTGNSYEQYF.

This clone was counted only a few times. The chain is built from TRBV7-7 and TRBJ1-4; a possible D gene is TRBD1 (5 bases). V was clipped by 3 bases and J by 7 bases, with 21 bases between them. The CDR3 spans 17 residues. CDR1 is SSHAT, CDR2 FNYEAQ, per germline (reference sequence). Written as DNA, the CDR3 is TGTGCCAGCAGCTTCCTCTCGTTCAGCAGGGTGTCTGAAAAACTGTTTTTT. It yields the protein CASSFLSFSRVSEKLFF.

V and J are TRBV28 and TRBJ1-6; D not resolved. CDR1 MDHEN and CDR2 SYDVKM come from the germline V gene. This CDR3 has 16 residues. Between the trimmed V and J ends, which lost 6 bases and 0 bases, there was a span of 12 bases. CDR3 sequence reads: CASSLLGSSYNSPLHF. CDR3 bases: TGTGCCAGCAGCCTCCTAGGGAGCTCCTATAATTCACCCCTCCACTTT.

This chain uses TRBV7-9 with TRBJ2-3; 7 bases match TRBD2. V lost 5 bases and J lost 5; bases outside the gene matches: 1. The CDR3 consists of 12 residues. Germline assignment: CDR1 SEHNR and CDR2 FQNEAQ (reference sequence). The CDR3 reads CASSPGGDTQYF. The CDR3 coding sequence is TGTGCCAGCAGCCCGGGGGGAGATACGCAGTATTTT. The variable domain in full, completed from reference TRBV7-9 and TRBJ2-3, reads DTGVSQNPRHKITKRGQNVTFRCDPISEHNRLYWYRQTLGQGPEFLTYFQNEAQLEKSRLLSDRFSAERPKGSFSTLEIQRTEQGDSAMYLCASSPGGDTQYFGPGTRLTVL.

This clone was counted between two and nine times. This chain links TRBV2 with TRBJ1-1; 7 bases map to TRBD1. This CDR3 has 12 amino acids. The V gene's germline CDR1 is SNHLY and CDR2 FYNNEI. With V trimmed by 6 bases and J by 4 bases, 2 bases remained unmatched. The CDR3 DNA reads TGTGCCAGCAGACAGGGGCCCACTGAAGCTTTCTTT. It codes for CASRQGPTEAFF. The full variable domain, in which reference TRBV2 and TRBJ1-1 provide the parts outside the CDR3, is EPEVTQTPSHQVTQMGQEVILRCVPISNHLYFYWYRQILGQKVEFLVSFYNNEISEKSEIFDDQFSVERPDGSNFTLKIRSTKLEDSAMYFCASRQGPTEAFFGQGTRLTVV.

CDR3 sequence (DNA): TGTGCCACCAGCAGAGGGATGCGGGAACTTTACAATGAGCAGTTCTTC. It codes for CATSRGMRELYNEQFF. The chain is built from TRBV15 and TRBJ2-1, with D maybe TRBD2 (6 bases). Deletions cut 1 base from V and 4 bases from J, with 14 bases between. Germline assignment: CDR1 LNHNV and CDR2 YYDKDF (reference sequence). The CDR3 runs 16 residues.

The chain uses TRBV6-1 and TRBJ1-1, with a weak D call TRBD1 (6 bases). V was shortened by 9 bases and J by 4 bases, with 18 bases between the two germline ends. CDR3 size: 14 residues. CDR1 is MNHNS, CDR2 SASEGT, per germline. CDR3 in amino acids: CASPPYRASTEAFF. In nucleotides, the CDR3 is TGTGCCAGTCCTCCTTACAGGGCTTCCACTGAAGCTTTCTTT.

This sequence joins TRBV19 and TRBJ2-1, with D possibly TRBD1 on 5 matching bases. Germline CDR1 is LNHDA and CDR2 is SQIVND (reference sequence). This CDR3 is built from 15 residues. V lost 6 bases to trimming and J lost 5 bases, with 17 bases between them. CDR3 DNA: TGTGCCAGTAGCATGGGGTGGGGCGGCCACAATGAGCAGTTCTTC. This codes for CASSMGWGGHNEQFF.

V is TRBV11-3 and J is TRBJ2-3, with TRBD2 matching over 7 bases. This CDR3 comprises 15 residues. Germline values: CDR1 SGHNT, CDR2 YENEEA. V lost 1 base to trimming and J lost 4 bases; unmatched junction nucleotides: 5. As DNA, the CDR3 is TGTGCCAGCAGCTTAGTGGGAGGGGCCGCAGATACGCAGTATTTT. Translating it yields CASSLVGGAADTQYF.

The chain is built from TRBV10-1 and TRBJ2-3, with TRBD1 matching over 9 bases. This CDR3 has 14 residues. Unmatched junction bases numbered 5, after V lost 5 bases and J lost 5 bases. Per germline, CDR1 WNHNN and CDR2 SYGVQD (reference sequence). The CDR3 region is CASSTGTGRDTQYF. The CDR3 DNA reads TGCGCCAGCAGTACCGGGACAGGGAGAGATACGCAGTATTTT.

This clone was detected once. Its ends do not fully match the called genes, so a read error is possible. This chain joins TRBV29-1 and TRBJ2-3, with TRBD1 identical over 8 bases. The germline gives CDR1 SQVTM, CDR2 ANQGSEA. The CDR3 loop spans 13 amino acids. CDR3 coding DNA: TGCAGCCTTGACAGGGGCAGCACAGATACGCAGTATTTT. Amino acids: CSLDRGSTDTQYF.

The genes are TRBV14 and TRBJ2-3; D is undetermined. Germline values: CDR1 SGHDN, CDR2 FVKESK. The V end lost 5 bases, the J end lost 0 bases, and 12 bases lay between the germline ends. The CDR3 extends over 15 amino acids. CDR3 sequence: CASSTGPASTDTQYF. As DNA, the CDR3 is TGTGCCAGCAGCACTGGGCCGGCTAGCACAGATACGCAGTATTTT.

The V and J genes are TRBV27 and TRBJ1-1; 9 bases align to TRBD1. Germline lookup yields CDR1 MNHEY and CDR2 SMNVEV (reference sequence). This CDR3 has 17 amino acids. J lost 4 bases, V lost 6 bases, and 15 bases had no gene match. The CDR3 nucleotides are TGTGCCAGCAGGTCGCTCCGGGACAGGGTCGGGAGCACTGAAGCTTTCTTT. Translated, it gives CASRSLRDRVGSTEAFF.